This is a list of T cell receptor beta chains from one sample in a study of cytomegalovirus exposure and HLA in healthy donors. The table came from immunoSEQ multiplex PCR; TCRdb's copy has only in-frame clones and leaves some out. Of 130,000 or so clones listed, roughly 8.3% are singletons. The specimen was PBMCs. These receptors came from a man aged 40-49 years in good health and CMV-seronegative. The CDR3 runs from the conserved cysteine through the conserved F or W. The order of the fields is D gene, CDR3 length, V gene, clone size, J gene, CDR3 protein, CDR3 DNA. The D gene is left open where the match is weak. Clone size is stated in some rows and not others, as once, few, many or a class when expanded.

-	13	TRBV19	few	TRBJ1-1	CASSIVRNTEAFF	TGTGCCAGTAGTATAGTGCGGAACACTGAAGCTTTCTTT
TRBD1	15	TRBV4-2	few	TRBJ1-2	CASSQVQGANYGYTF	TGTGCCAGCAGCCAAGTCCAGGGGGCGAACTATGGCTACACCTTC
TRBD1	15	TRBV7-8	many	TRBJ1-4	CASSLTPGQGGKLFF	TGTGCCAGCAGCTTAACGCCGGGACAGGGTGGAAAACTGTTTTTT
-	15	TRBV2	few	TRBJ2-1	CASNDPRYSYNEQFF	TGTGCCAGCAACGATCCGCGGTACTCCTACAATGAGCAGTTCTTC
-	14	TRBV21-1	few	TRBJ2-3	CASSRLASTDTQYF	TGTGCCAGCAGCAGACTGGCAAGCACAGATACGCAGTATTTT
-	12	TRBV19	few	TRBJ1-5	CASSIGNQPQHF	TGTGCCAGTAGTATCGGGAATCAGCCCCAGCATTTT
TRBD1	14	TRBV7-9	few	TRBJ1-5	CASSGTGSYQPQHF	TGTGCCAGCAGCGGGACAGGATCCTATCAGCCCCAGCATTTT
TRBD1	15	TRBV5-1	-	TRBJ2-7	CASSLAQGEIYEQYF	TGCGCCAGCAGCTTGGCACAGGGGGAGATCTACGAGCAGTACTTC
-	18	TRBV6-1	-	TRBJ1-2	CASSEIERFAPPKEGYTF	TGTGCCAGCAGTGAAATCGAAAGATTCGCCCCCCCAAAGGAGGGCTACACCTTC
TRBD2	18	TRBV7-2	few	TRBJ2-3	CASSLRTSGGAGTDTQYF	TGTGCCAGCAGCTTAAGGACTAGCGGGGGGGCCGGCACAGATACGCAGTATTTT
TRBD1	12	TRBV19	few	TRBJ1-3	CASSNRDREEYF	TGTGCCAGTAGTAATCGGGACAGAGAGGAATATTTT
TRBD1	15	TRBV19	-	TRBJ2-5	CASSLTGNGQETQYF	TGTGCCAGTAGCCTGACAGGGAATGGCCAAGAGACCCAGTACTTC
TRBD1	18	TRBV19	-	TRBJ1-5	CASSIDYPGTASNQPQHF	TGTGCCAGTAGTATAGATTACCCCGGGACAGCTAGCAATCAGCCCCAGCATTTT
-	17	TRBV7-9	few	TRBJ2-5	CASSLMGTARLRGGQYF	TGTGCCAGCAGCTTAATGGGGACCGCCCGGCTTCGAGGGGGCCAGTACTTC
-	14	TRBV5-1	few	TRBJ1-2	CASSLNTDNYGYTF	TGCGCCAGCAGCTTGAACACCGATAACTATGGCTACACCTTC
-	15	TRBV5-7	-	TRBJ2-2	CASSLFSADHRELFF	TGTGCCAGCAGCTTGTTTTCAGCGGACCACCGGGAGCTGTTTTTT
TRBD2	15	TRBV5-1	few	TRBJ2-2	CASTLQGGDTGELFF	TGCGCCAGCACGCTTCAGGGAGGGGACACCGGGGAGCTGTTTTTT
-	16	TRBV5-1	-	TRBJ1-6	CASSLGLYGYNSPLHF	TGCGCCAGCAGCTTGGGACTCTACGGGTATAATTCACCCCTCCACTTT
-	14	TRBV6-6	-	TRBJ1-6	CASSYSPYNSPLHF	TGTGCCAGCAGTTACAGCCCCTATAATTCACCCCTCCACTTT
TRBD1	14	TRBV5-6	-	TRBJ1-4	CASRGTGADEKMFF	TGTGCCAGCAGAGGGACAGGGGCGGATGAAAAAATGTTTTTT
TRBD1	16	TRBV4-3	-	TRBJ2-3	CASSQSWDSSTDTQYF	TGCGCCAGCAGCCAAAGCTGGGACAGCAGCACAGATACGCAGTATTTT
TRBD1	15	TRBV6-5	-	TRBJ2-3	CASSYSGTATDTQYF	TGTGCCAGCAGTTATTCCGGGACAGCCACAGATACGCAGTATTTT
-	16	TRBV11-2	-	TRBJ1-2	CASSSPYKRGSNGYTF	TGTGCCAGCAGCTCCCCTTACAAAAGGGGGTCCAATGGCTACACCTTC
TRBD1	14	TRBV27	few	TRBJ2-7	CASSLRQGVEEQYF	TGTGCCAGCAGTCTCAGACAGGGGGTTGAGGAGCAGTACTTC
-	13	TRBV11-1	-	TRBJ1-5	CASSGGDHQPQHF	TGTGCCAGCAGTGGCGGGGACCATCAGCCCCAGCATTTT
TRBD2	13	TRBV6-1	few	TRBJ2-5	CASEWSGGETQYF	TGTGCCAGCGAGTGGAGCGGGGGGGAGACCCAGTACTTC
TRBD1	15	TRBV9	few	TRBJ1-2	CASSSSDRGGYGYTF	TGTGCCAGCAGCTCCTCGGACAGGGGAGGCTATGGCTACACCTTC
TRBD1	14	TRBV6-6	few	TRBJ1-5	CASRTRQGGQPQHF	TGTGCCAGCAGAACAAGACAGGGGGGTCAGCCCCAGCATTTT
TRBD1	15	TRBV9	few	TRBJ1-6	CASSVTDRGRSPLHF	TGTGCCAGCAGCGTAACGGACAGGGGTAGATCACCCCTCCACTTT
-	13	TRBV9	-	TRBJ2-2	CASSAQSTGELFF	TGTGCCAGCAGCGCACAGAGCACCGGGGAGCTGTTTTTT
TRBD1	18	TRBV30	-	TRBJ1-4	CAWRPTGEDGATNEKLFF	TGTGCCTGGAGACCCACAGGGGAGGACGGCGCAACTAATGAAAAACTGTTTTTT
-	12	TRBV2	few	TRBJ2-3	CASSLETDTQYF	TGTGCCAGCAGTCTAGAGACGGATACGCAGTATTTT
TRBD1	13	TRBV2	-	TRBJ2-1	CARDRDRHNEQFF	TGTGCCAGAGACAGGGATAGACACAATGAGCAGTTCTTC
TRBD1	15	TRBV5-1	few	TRBJ2-3	CASSGGQGVTDTQYF	TGCGCCAGCAGCGGGGGACAGGGAGTCACAGATACGCAGTATTTT
TRBD1	13	TRBV6-5	few	TRBJ1-3	CASSGQGADTIYF	TGTGCCAGCAGCGGACAGGGGGCAGACACCATATATTTT
TRBD2	15	TRBV6-5	few	TRBJ2-3	CASSRGTSLGDTQYF	TGTGCCAGCAGTCGGGGGACTAGCCTAGGCGATACGCAGTATTTT
TRBD1	14	TRBV7-6	-	TRBJ1-1	CASSLGQGETEAFF	TGTGCCAGCAGCTTAGGACAGGGGGAGACTGAAGCTTTCTTT
TRBD1	15	TRBV28	-	TRBJ1-4	CASSDRDRPHEKLFF	TGTGCCAGCAGTGACCGGGACAGGCCTCATGAAAAACTGTTTTTT
-	14	TRBV6-6	few	TRBJ2-5	CASSYRGYQETQYF	TGTGCCAGCAGTTACAGGGGCTACCAAGAGACCCAGTACTTC
-	15	TRBV7-6	-	TRBJ1-6	CASSLAAGGDSPLHF	TGTGCCAGCAGCTTAGCTGCAGGCGGGGATTCACCCCTCCACTTT
-	13	TRBV6-5	few	TRBJ1-3	CASSAGLGNTIYF	TGTGCCAGCAGTGCAGGGTTGGGAAACACCATATATTTT
TRBD1	15	TRBV10-3	few	TRBJ1-6	CAISESGQGNSPLHF	TGTGCCATCAGTGAGTCGGGACAGGGGAATTCACCCCTCCACTTT
-	15	TRBV6-5	-	TRBJ1-1	CASSNLGRGNTEAFF	TGTGCCAGCAGTAATCTCGGCAGGGGGAACACTGAAGCTTTCTTT
-	14	TRBV19	-	TRBJ1-5	CASSHLQGNQPQHF	TGTGCCAGTAGCCACCTTCAGGGTAATCAGCCCCAGCATTTT
TRBD2	17	TRBV5-8	few	TRBJ2-2	CASSLWTSGGNTGELFF	TGTGCCAGCAGCTTGTGGACTAGCGGGGGGAACACCGGGGAGCTGTTTTTT
-	17	TRBV5-6	-	TRBJ1-3	CASSAQTELSSINTIYF	TGTGCCAGCAGCGCCCAAACAGAGCTCAGCTCTATTAACACCATATATTTT
-	15	TRBV6-6	few	TRBJ1-5	CASSYPGYSNQPQHF	TGTGCCAGCAGTTACCCAGGGTATAGCAATCAGCCCCAGCATTTT
TRBD1	14	TRBV29-1	few	TRBJ2-7	CSAGEGQGAHEQYF	TGCAGCGCCGGGGAGGGACAGGGTGCCCACGAGCAGTACTTC